The 26 T cell receptor beta chains below were found in one sample sequenced in a study of cytomegalovirus exposure and HLA in healthy donors. Profiled with immunoSEQ multiplex PCR; TCRdb holds only in-frame clones, not every one. The table lists 110,000 to 150,000 clones, about 90% of them singletons, with roughly 3% in the top ten. The specimen was PBMCs. These receptors were collected from a man aged 18 to 35 in good health and CMV-seronegative.

This clone was observed a single time. V gene TRBV12-5 combines with J gene TRBJ2-5; 14 bases align to TRBD2. The CDR3 totals 19 residues. V trimming: 0 bases; J trimming: 2 bases; junction bases outside the gene matches: 8. The germline gives CDR1 LGHNT, CDR2 FRNRAP. In DNA form, the CDR3 reads TGTGCTAGTGGTTTGGTAATGTGGACTAGCGGGAGGCCGCAAGAGACCCAGTACTTC. This sequence encodes CASGLVMWTSGRPQETQYF.

The V call is TRBV7-9, the J call TRBJ2-2; possibly TRBD2 for D (5 bases). From germline, CDR1 is SEHNR and CDR2 FQNEAQ (reference sequence). Trimming left V 4 bases short and J 2 bases short, with 14 bases between. This CDR3 region has 16 residues. The CDR3 bases are TGTGCCAGCAGCTCCTCTGAGGGCATAAACACCGGGGAGCTGTTTTTT. Amino acids: CASSSSEGINTGELFF. Supplemented by reference TRBV7-9 and TRBJ2-2, the full variable domain reads DTGVSQNPRHKITKRGQNVTFRCDPISEHNRLYWYRQTLGQGPEFLTYFQNEAQLEKSRLLSDRFSAERPKGSFSTLEIQRTEQGDSAMYLCASSSSEGINTGELFFGEGSRLTVL.

The chain recombines TRBV28 with TRBJ2-7; 10 nucleotides match TRBD1. This CDR3 spans 15 amino acids. Germline CDR1 is MDHEN and CDR2 is SYDVKM. V lost 6 bases, J lost 5 bases, and 10 bases stayed unmatched. In DNA, the CDR3 is TGTGCCAGCAGCCCTAGGACAGGGGGGATCCACGAGCAGTACTTC. As protein: CASSPRTGGIHEQYF.

The table lists this clone with a count of one. This chain links TRBV5-1 with TRBJ2-7; 7 bases map to TRBD1. The CDR3 consists of 13 residues. V dropped 1 base and J dropped 6; count of bases not matched to a gene: 4. Germline CDR1 reads SGHRS; CDR2 reads YFSETQ. CDR3 in DNA: TGCGCCAGCAGCTTGAGGCCAGGGGGCGAGCAGTACTTC. Translated: CASSLRPGGEQYF.

The chain joins TRBV9 to TRBJ1-1; weak D call: TRBD1 (6 bases). Trimming shortened V by 0 bases and J by 3 bases, and 12 bases separated the two germline ends. Germline CDR1 reads SGDLS; CDR2 reads YYNGEE. The CDR3 contains 15 residues. The CDR3 region is CASSVGTGIDTEAFF. CDR3 DNA: TGTGCCAGCAGCGTAGGAACAGGGATAGACACTGAAGCTTTCTTT.

J is TRBJ2-1 and V is TRBV5-1; 7 bases match TRBD2. Unmatched junction bases numbered 9, after V lost 4 bases and J lost 5 bases. Germline V gene data show CDR1 as SGHRS and CDR2 as YFSETQ. CDR3 length: 15 residues. The CDR3 is CASSVQPSGDNEQFF. In DNA, the CDR3 is TGCGCCAGCAGCGTCCAGCCTAGCGGAGACAATGAGCAGTTCTTC.

The chain joins TRBV28 to TRBJ2-7; 10 bases agree with TRBD2. Germline V gene data show CDR1 as MDHEN and CDR2 as SYDVKM. The CDR3 loop spans 16 amino acids. The trim removed 6 bases at V and 4 bases at J, leaving 12 bases unmatched. CDR3 sequence reads: CASSEVELAGNYEQYF. CDR3 nucleotides: TGTGCCAGCAGCGAGGTAGAACTAGCGGGGAATTACGAGCAGTACTTC.

The chain links TRBV30 to TRBJ2-1, with unresolved D. The CDR3 is made up of 13 amino acids. V lost 1 base and J 0 bases, leaving 4 bases between the germline ends. Germline CDR1 and CDR2: GTSNPN and SVGIG (reference sequence). CDR3 region: CAWSGSSYNEQFF. As DNA, the CDR3 is TGTGCCTGGAGTGGCAGCTCCTACAATGAGCAGTTCTTC.

Of note for this clone: A read error may be the cause here, since a much bigger clone is one base away. The sample holds other DNA sequences that translate to the same CDR3. The gene calls are TRBV6-1 and TRBJ2-3; 13 nucleotides agree with TRBD2. The CDR3 has 15 amino acids. V gave up 2 bases and J gave up 4 bases; unmatched junction bases: 0. Per germline, CDR1 MNHNS and CDR2 SASEGT. CDR3 in DNA: TGTGCCAGCAGTGAAACTAGCGGGGGGGCAGATACGCAGTATTTT. Translated, it gives CASSETSGGADTQYF.

About this clone itself: The same CDR3 can be traced to other DNA sequences in this sample. The J gene is TRBJ1-5, the V gene TRBV5-1; the match to TRBD1 covers 7 bases. V shed 2 bases, J shed 1 base, and the junction held 3 bases outside the gene matches. Germline V CDR1 and CDR2: SGHRS, YFSETQ. This CDR3 is 15 amino acids long. The CDR3 coding sequence is TGCGCCAGCAGCTTACAGGGGATGAGCAATCAGCCCCAGCATTTT. It translates to CASSLQGMSNQPQHF.

The chain is built from TRBV5-6 and TRBJ1-2; D may be TRBD1 (5 bases). The CDR3 runs 14 residues. CDR1 and CDR2 (germline): SGHDT, YYEEEE. Trimming took off 5 bases at V and 5 bases at J, with 16 bases between the two ends. CDR3 sequence reads: CASSSIGGGYGYTF. CDR3 nucleotides: TGTGCCAGCAGTTCGATCGGGGGAGGATATGGCTACACCTTC.

The chain is built from TRBV2 and TRBJ2-5, with 8 bases that match TRBD1. CDR3 length: 14 residues. CDR1 and CDR2 (germline): SNHLY, FYNNEI. J gave up 4 bases and V 10 bases, and 11 bases lay outside the gene matches. CDR3 sequence (DNA): TGTGCCACCGCGGACAGGGTTGGTTTAGAGACCCAGTACTTC. This encodes CATADRVGLETQYF.

The genes are TRBV2 and TRBJ1-4, with unresolved D. This CDR3 spans 12 amino acids. The V end lost 2 bases, the J end lost 7 bases, and 5 bases lay between the germline ends. CDR1 is SNHLY and CDR2 is FYNNEI in the germline V gene. The CDR3: CASSERSEKLFF. The CDR3 DNA reads TGTGCCAGCAGTGAAAGGAGTGAAAAACTGTTTTTT.

The chain has TRBV6-1 and TRBJ2-3; no clear D gene. CDR1 and CDR2 (germline): MNHNS, SASEGT. The CDR3 covers 14 residues. Trimming took 1 base from V and 5 from J, leaving 10 bases between them. The CDR3 DNA reads as TGTGCCAGCAGTGAAGGTCCCAAACAAGATACGCAGTATTTT. Its protein product is CASSEGPKQDTQYF.

This chain joins TRBV18 and TRBJ1-5; D gene unclear. The germline V and J ends were trimmed by 5 bases and 2 bases, with 7 bases remaining between them. The germline CDR1 and CDR2 sequences are KGHSH and LQKENI. The CDR3 is 13 residues long. The CDR3 DNA sequence: TGTGCCAGCTCAGAGAGCGGCAATCAGCCCCAGCATTTT. This translates into CASSESGNQPQHF.

The rearrangement links TRBV5-4 to TRBJ2-1; 8 nucleotides align to TRBD2. This CDR3 has 15 amino acids. Looked up from germline, CDR1 is SGHNT and CDR2 is YYREEE (reference sequence). V was clipped by 7 bases and J by 3 bases; unmatched bases: 9. In DNA form, the CDR3 reads TGTGCCAGCCGCGTCGGGGGGGGGCTCTACAATGAGCAGTTCTTC. Translation: CASRVGGGLYNEQFF.

The rearrangement uses TRBV5-1 and TRBJ2-5, with TRBD2 identical over 7 bases. With V trimmed by 2 bases and J by 4 bases, 8 bases remained unmatched. The CDR3 sequence is 15 residues long. CDR1 is SGHRS and CDR2 is YFSETQ in the germline V gene. CDR3 in DNA: TGCGCCAGCAGCTTTCTAAGGGAGGGCCCAGAGACCCAGTACTTC. The encoded protein is CASSFLREGPETQYF.

V is TRBV20-1 and J is TRBJ2-1; tentative D call: TRBD2 (5 bases). CDR1 and CDR2 from the germline V gene are DFQATT and SNEGSKA (reference sequence). The CDR3 consists of 11 residues. V shed 1 base and J shed 12 bases, with 10 bases lying between them. CDR3 coding DNA: TGCAGTGCTAGAGTAGGAGGTTCGCAGTTCTTC. It specifies CSARVGGSQFF.

The chain employs TRBV19 and TRBJ2-3, with 15 bases lining up with TRBD2. Germline CDR1 and CDR2: LNHDA and SQIVND (reference sequence). The CDR3 is made up of 16 amino acids. After removal of 7 bases from V and 2 bases from J, the junction contained 4 bases not matched to a gene. CDR3 bases: TGTGCCAGTAAGGGACTAGCGGGGGGTTCCACAGATACGCAGTATTTT. It is translated as CASKGLAGGSTDTQYF.

J is TRBJ1-6 and V is TRBV10-3, with D maybe TRBD1 (6 bases). The CDR3 covers 13 residues. Germline V gene data show CDR1 as ENHRY and CDR2 as SYGVKD. V was clipped by 4 bases and J by 8 bases, with 9 bases between them. Here the CDR3 reads CAISGTADSPLHF. The CDR3 DNA follows: TGTGCCATCAGTGGGACAGCGGATTCACCCCTCCACTTT.

The chain couples TRBV10-1 to TRBJ1-4, with TRBD1 matching 8 bases. The CDR3 is 18 residues long. The germline gives CDR1 WNHNN, CDR2 SYGVQD (reference sequence). Trimming took 6 bases from V and 2 from J; bases not matched to a gene: 14. CDR3 residues: CASSGGTGTSGTNEKLFF. The CDR3 nucleotides are TGCGCCAGCAGCGGCGGGACAGGTACCTCTGGGACTAATGAAAAACTGTTTTTT.

The genes are TRBV10-1 and TRBJ2-1; D unresolved. The CDR3 consists of 17 residues. Germline V lookup: CDR1 WNHNN, CDR2 SYGVQD (reference sequence). The V and J ends lost 7 bases and 6 bases respectively, with 25 bases between them. The CDR3 loop is CASNPLFCRVSPNEQFF. In DNA, the CDR3 is TGCGCCAGCAATCCTCTTTTTTGTCGTGTTAGCCCCAATGAGCAGTTCTTC.

The rearrangement joins TRBV7-9 to TRBJ2-7; D not certain. The V end lost 0 bases, the J end lost 0 bases, and 6 bases lay between the germline ends. The CDR3 length is 14 residues. Germline CDR1 and CDR2: SEHNR and FQNEAQ (reference sequence). CDR3 loop: CASSLASYSYEQYF. The CDR3 region has the DNA TGTGCCAGCAGCTTAGCTAGCTACTCCTACGAGCAGTACTTC.

This clone was detected once. The chain joins TRBV2 to TRBJ2-7; 8 nucleotides agree with TRBD1. The CDR3 is 18 amino acids. J lost 3 bases, V lost 2 bases, and 15 bases had no gene match. The germline V gene has CDR1 SNHLY and CDR2 FYNNEI. CDR3 residues: CASSEFPGGFTGRYEQYF. CDR3 sequence (DNA): TGTGCCAGCAGTGAATTTCCAGGGGGCTTTACCGGCCGCTACGAGCAGTACTTC.

The chain combines TRBV6-1 with TRBJ1-5, with D uncertain. The V end was cut by 6 bases, the J end by 4 bases, with 10 bases between. The CDR3 length is 13 residues. From germline, CDR1 is MNHNS and CDR2 SASEGT. Written as DNA, the CDR3 is TGTGCCAGCAGGGTTACACAGAATCAGCCCCAGCATTTT. The encoded protein is CASRVTQNQPQHF.

The CDR3 protein is CAWSQGYSNQPQHF. CDR3 DNA sequence: TGTGCCTGGTCACAGGGATATAGCAATCAGCCCCAGCATTTT. The chain carries TRBV30 and TRBJ1-5, with D possibly being TRBD1 (6 bases). The V gene lost 5 bases and the J gene lost 0 bases, with 11 bases spanning the gap. The CDR3 is 14 residues long. The V gene's germline CDR1 is GTSNPN and CDR2 SVGIG (reference sequence).